The 5 T cell receptor beta chains below come from one sample, sequenced in a study of T cells after yellow fever vaccination. TCRdb ran MiXCR on the 5' RACE reads and lists one entry per CDR3 protein. The sample lists hundreds of thousands of distinct CDR3 sequences; approximately 5.2% were seen once. The material sequenced was CD4+ T cells sorted from PBMCs, taken on the day of the yellow fever booster vaccination. The receptors derive from a man between 18 and 29 years old who received the YFV17D yellow fever vaccine.

This clonotype was observed a handful of times. V and J are TRBV28 and TRBJ2-3; 9 nucleotides match TRBD2. V shed 4 bases and J 4 bases; nucleotides not matched to a gene: 6. The CDR3 consists of 15 residues. Germline CDR1 reads MDHEN; CDR2 reads SYDVKM. CDR3 coding DNA: TGTGCCAGCAGTTCTGCGGCGGGGGGGGCAGATACGCAGTATTTT. As protein: CASSSAAGGADTQYF.

This clonotype has a handful of counts. This chain joins TRBV11-2 and TRBJ1-6, with unresolved D. V was pared by 5 bases and J by 14 bases, with 13 bases between. This CDR3 region has 12 residues. Germline lookup yields CDR1 SGHAT and CDR2 FQNNGV. The CDR3 region is CASSPIEGALHF. CDR3 in DNA: TGTGCCAGCAGCCCCATTGAGGGCGCCCTCCACTTT.

At least ten counts were recorded for this clonotype. This chain connects TRBV5-1 to TRBJ2-7, with 10 bases identical to TRBD1. Germline loops: CDR1 SGHRS, CDR2 YFSETQ. V gave up 5 bases and J gave up 7 bases; unmatched junction bases: 9. There are 14 residues in the CDR3. The CDR3 DNA follows: TGCGCCAGCAGTTGGAGACAGGGGGCTGCGGAGCAGTACTTC. Protein sequence: CASSWRQGAAEQYF. Variable domain in full (rest from reference TRBV5-1 and TRBJ2-7): KAGVTQTPRYLIKTRGQQVTLSCSPISGHRSVSWYQQTPGQGLQFLFEYFSETQRNKGNFPGRFSGRQFSNSRSEMNVSTLELGDSALYLCASSWRQGAAEQYFGPGTRLTVT.

This rearrangement joins TRBV6-5 to TRBJ2-2; D unclear. V was cut by 0 bases and J by 7 bases, with 12 bases left in between. Germline V lookup: CDR1 MNHEY, CDR2 SVGAGI. The CDR3 contains 15 residues. The chain's CDR3 is CASSYSNPRGGELFF. CDR3 coding DNA: TGTGCCAGCAGTTACTCGAACCCCCGTGGCGGGGAGCTGTTTTTT.

The chain recombines TRBV6-6 with TRBJ2-5; 13 nucleotides line up with TRBD2. The CDR3 is made up of 14 amino acids. V shed 2 bases, J shed 7 bases, and the junction held 1 base outside the gene matches. Germline V lookup: CDR1 MNHNY, CDR2 SVGAGI (reference sequence). The CDR3 protein is CASSYRLAGGTQYF. Here the CDR3 DNA reads TGTGCCAGCAGTTACCGACTAGCGGGAGGGACCCAGTACTTC.